This record concerns one T cell receptor (beta chain) sequence. Its antigen is undetermined. The treatment is: 10-day PBMC culture with coronavirus spike peptide pools or control peptides (ViraFEST assay). PBMC cultures, at around 2 million cells per well, received about 9.9 IU/ml IL-2 and 9 to 10 ug/ml peptide pools. With the Oncomine TCR Beta short-read assay, DNA from cultured CD4+ T cells was sequenced. A single record per CDR3 protein comes from TCRdb applying MiXCR to the PCR reads. The sample has more than 9,500 distinct CDR3 sequences; less than 55% are singletons. The V gene lost 5 bases and the J gene lost 0 bases, with 7 bases spanning the gap. The CDR3 has 13 amino acids. The germline V gene has CDR1 DFQATT and CDR2 SNEGSKA (reference sequence). The sample belongs to a study of vaccination and CD4 T cells after COVID-19. Study background: Convalescent individuals exhibited SARS-CoV-2 positivity on nasal swab PCR, with fewer than ten mild and one severe presentation. Post-COVID sampling occurred a median about 110 days after diagnosis (range 35 to 161).

The chain links TRBV20-1 to TRBJ1-4, with D possibly matching TRBD1 (5 bases). The sequencing sample was made of CD4+ T cells from blood, cultured in vitro. This clonotype was obtained from a human donor who had recovered from COVID-19. The CDR3 DNA reads as TGCAGTGCTCTACAGGCAACTAATGAAAAACTGTTTTTT. It encodes CSALQATNEKLFF.